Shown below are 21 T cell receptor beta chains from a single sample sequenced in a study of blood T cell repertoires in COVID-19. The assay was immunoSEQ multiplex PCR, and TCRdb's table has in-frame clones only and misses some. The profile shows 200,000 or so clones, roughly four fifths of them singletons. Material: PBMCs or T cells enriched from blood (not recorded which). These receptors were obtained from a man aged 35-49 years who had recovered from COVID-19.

Here the CDR3 DNA reads TGCGCCAGCAGTGAGTCCTTGCGGGGGAGCACAGATACGCAGTATTTT. As protein: CASSESLRGSTDTQYF. This chain links TRBV10-1 with TRBJ2-3; 7 positions agree with TRBD2. J was trimmed by 0 bases and V by 0 bases; bases with no gene match: 3. This CDR3 has 16 residues. Germline CDR1 is WNHNN and CDR2 is SYGVQD (reference sequence).

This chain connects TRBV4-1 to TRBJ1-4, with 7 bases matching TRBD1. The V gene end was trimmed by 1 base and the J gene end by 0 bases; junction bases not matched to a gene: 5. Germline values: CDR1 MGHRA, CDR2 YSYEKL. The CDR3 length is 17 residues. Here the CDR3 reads CASSQVGRGATNEKLFF. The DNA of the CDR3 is TGCGCCAGCAGCCAAGTAGGCAGGGGGGCAACTAATGAAAAACTGTTTTTT.

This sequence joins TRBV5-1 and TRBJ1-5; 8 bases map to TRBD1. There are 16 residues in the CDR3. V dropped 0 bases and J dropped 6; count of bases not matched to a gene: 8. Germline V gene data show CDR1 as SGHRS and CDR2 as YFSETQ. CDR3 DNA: TGCGCCAGCAGCTTGGACTCGACAGGGGTAGGTCAGCCCCAGCATTTT. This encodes CASSLDSTGVGQPQHF. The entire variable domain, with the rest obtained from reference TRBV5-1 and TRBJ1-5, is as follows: KAGVTQTPRYLIKTRGQQVTLSCSPISGHRSVSWYQQTPGQGLQFLFEYFSETQRNKGNFPGRFSGRQFSNSRSEMNVSTLELGDSALYLCASSLDSTGVGQPQHFGDGTRLSIL.

CDR3 sequence (DNA): TGTGCCAGCTCACCCCGACAGAGTCAAATGAACACTGAAGCTTTCTTT. Its translation: CASSPRQSQMNTEAFF. The gene calls are TRBV18 and TRBJ1-1, with D perhaps TRBD1 (5 bases). Germline CDR1 is KGHSH and CDR2 is LQKENI. The ends were cut back, 3 bases at V and 0 bases at J, with 14 bases in the middle. The CDR3 length is 16 residues.

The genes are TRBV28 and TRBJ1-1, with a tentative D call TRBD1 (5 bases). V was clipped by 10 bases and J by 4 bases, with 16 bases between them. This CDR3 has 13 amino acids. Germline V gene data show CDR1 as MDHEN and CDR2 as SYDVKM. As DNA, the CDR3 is TGTGCCACGCAACGGGCGGGGGGCACTGAAGCTTTCTTT. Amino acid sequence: CATQRAGGTEAFF.

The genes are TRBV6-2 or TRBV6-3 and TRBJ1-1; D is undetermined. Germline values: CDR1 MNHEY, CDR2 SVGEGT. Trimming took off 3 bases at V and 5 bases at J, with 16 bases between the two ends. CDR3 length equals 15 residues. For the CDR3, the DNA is TGTGCCAGCAGTTATAACATCGGCGGCGGGACTGAAGCTTTCTTT. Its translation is CASSYNIGGGTEAFF.

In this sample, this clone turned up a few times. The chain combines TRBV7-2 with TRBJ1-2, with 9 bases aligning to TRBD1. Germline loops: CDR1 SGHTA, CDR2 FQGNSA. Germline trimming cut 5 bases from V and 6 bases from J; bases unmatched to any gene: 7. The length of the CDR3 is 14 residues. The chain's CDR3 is CASSLRRTGDGYTF. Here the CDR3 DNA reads TGTGCCAGCAGCCTACGTCGGACAGGGGATGGCTACACCTTC. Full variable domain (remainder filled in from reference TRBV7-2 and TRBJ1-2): GAGVSQSPSNKVTEKGKDVELRCDPISGHTALYWYRQSLGQGLEFLIYFQGNSAPDKSGLPSDRFSAERTGGSVSTLTIQRTQQEDSAVYLCASSLRRTGDGYTFGSGTRLTVV.

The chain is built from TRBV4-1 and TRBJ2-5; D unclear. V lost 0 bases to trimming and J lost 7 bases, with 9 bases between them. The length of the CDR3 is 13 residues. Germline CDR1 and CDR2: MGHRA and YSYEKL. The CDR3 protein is CASSQDALGTQYF. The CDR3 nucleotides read TGCGCCAGCAGCCAAGATGCGCTTGGGACCCAGTACTTC.

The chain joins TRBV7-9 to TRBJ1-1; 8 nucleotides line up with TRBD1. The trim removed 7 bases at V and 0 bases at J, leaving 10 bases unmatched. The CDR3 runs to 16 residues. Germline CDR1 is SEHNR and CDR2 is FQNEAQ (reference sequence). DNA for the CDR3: TGTGCCAGCACCTCTCCAGGGGGCGGTTTGAACACTGAAGCTTTCTTT. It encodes CASTSPGGGLNTEAFF.

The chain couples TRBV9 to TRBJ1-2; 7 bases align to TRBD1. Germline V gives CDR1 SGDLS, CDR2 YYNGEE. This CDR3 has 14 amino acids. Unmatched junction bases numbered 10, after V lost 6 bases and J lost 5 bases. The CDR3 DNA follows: TGTGCCAGCAACACTCACAGGGGATGGTATGGCTACACCTTC. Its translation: CASNTHRGWYGYTF. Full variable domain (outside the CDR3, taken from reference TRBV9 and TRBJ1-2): DSGVTQTPKHLITATGQRVTLRCSPRSGDLSVYWYQQSLDQGLQFLIQYYNGEERAKGNILERFSAQQFPDLHSELNLSSLELGDSALYFCASNTHRGWYGYTFGSGTRLTVV.

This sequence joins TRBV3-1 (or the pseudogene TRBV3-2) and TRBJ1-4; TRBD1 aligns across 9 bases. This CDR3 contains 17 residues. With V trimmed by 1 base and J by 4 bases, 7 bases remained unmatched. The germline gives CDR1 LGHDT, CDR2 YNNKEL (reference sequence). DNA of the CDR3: TGTGCCAGCAGCCAAGTTACAGGGGGCGCCGTTAATGAAAAACTGTTTTTT. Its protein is CASSQVTGGAVNEKLFF.

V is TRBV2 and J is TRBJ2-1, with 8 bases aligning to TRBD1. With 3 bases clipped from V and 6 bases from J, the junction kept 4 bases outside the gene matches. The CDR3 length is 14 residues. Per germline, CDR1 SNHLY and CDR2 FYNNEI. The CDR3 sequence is CASSDQGALNEQFF. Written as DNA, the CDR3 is TGTGCCAGCAGTGACCAGGGGGCGCTCAATGAGCAGTTCTTC.

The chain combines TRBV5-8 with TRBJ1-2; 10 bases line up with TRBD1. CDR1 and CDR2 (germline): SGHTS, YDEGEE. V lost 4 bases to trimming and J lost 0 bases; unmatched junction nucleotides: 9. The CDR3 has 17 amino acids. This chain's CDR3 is CASSPVGTGDANYGYTF. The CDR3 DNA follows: TGTGCCAGCAGCCCCGTCGGGACAGGGGACGCTAACTATGGCTACACCTTC.

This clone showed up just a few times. This CDR3 is CASSRTADRNNSPLHF. The DNA for the CDR3 is TGTGCCAGCAGCCGAACTGCTGACAGAAATAATTCACCCCTCCACTTT. The chain employs TRBV9 and TRBJ1-6; D is perhaps TRBD1 (5 bases). V was clipped by 4 bases and J by 5 bases, with 16 bases between them. Germline V gene sequence: CDR1 SGDLS, CDR2 YYNGEE. The CDR3 has 16 residues. The variable domain in full, with the rest retrieved from reference TRBV9 and TRBJ1-6, is DSGVTQTPKHLITATGQRVTLRCSPRSGDLSVYWYQQSLDQGLQFLIQYYNGEERAKGNILERFSAQQFPDLHSELNLSSLELGDSALYFCASSRTADRNNSPLHFGNGTRLTVT.

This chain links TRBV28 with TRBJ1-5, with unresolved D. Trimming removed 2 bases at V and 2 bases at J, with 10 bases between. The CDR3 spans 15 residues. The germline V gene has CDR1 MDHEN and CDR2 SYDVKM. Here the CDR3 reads CASSLVFQGNQPQHF. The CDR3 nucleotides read TGTGCCAGCAGTTTAGTTTTCCAGGGCAATCAGCCCCAGCATTTT.

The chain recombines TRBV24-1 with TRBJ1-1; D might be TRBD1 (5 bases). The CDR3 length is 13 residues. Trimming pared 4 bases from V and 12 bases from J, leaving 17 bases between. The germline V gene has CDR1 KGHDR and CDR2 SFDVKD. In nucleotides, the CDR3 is TGTGCCACCAGTGACCCGACAGAGAGAAAAACTTTCTTT. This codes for CATSDPTERKTFF.

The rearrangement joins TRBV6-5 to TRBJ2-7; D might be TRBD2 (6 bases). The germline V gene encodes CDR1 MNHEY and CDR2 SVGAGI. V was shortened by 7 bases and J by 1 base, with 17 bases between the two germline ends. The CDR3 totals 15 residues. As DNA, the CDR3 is TGTGCCAGCACCGCAGGAGGGACCGTATCCTACGAGCAGTACTTC. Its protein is CASTAGGTVSYEQYF.

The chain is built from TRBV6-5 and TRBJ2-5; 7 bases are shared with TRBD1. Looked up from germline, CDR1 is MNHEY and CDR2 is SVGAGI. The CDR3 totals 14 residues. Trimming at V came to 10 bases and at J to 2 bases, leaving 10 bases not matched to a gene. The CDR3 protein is CATRDSLVQETQYF. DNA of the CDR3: TGTGCCACTCGGGACAGTTTAGTGCAAGAGACCCAGTACTTC.

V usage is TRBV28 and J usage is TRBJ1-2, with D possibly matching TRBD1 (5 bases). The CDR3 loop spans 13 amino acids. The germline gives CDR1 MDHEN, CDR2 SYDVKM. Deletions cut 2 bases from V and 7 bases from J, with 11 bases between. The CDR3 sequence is CASSLGRQSGYTF. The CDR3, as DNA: TGTGCCAGCAGTTTAGGTCGACAGTCTGGCTACACCTTC.

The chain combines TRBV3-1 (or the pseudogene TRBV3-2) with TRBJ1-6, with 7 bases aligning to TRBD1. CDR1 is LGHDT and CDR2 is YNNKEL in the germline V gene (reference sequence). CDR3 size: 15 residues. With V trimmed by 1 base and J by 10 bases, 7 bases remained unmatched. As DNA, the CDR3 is TGTGCCAGCAGCCAAGGTACAGGGGTCGGGTCACCCCTCCACTTT. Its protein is CASSQGTGVGSPLHF.

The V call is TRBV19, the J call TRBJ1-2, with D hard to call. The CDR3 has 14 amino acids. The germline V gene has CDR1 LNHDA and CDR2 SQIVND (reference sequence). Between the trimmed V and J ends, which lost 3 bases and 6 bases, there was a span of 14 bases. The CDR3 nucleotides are TGTGCCAGTAGTATGAGAGCAGGCGCTAATGGCTACACCTTC. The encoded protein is CASSMRAGANGYTF.